This is a list of T cell receptor beta chains from one sample in a study of blood T cell repertoires in COVID-19. Measured with immunoSEQ multiplex PCR; TCRdb has only the in-frame clones, and not every one. Found here are around 300,000 clones, 70% to 90% of them singletons; the top ten hold 4.1%. Sequencing used peripheral blood. The receptors here all came from a woman aged 45-60 years with active or convalescent COVID-19. Both conserved end residues are part of each CDR3. A D gene is named only where the DNA matches it firmly. Size values are once, few and many counts, or a class for expanded clones, and some rows have none.

NA,TRBJ2-3,TRBV19,TRBD2,TGTGCCAGTAGTAAAGCGGGAGTTGGAGATACGCAGTATTTT,CASSKAGVGDTQYF
NA,TRBJ2-7,TRBV9,TRBD2,TGTGCCAGCAGCGCGGAAGCGGGAATTTCTTACGAGCAGTACTTC,CASSAEAGISYEQYF
NA,TRBJ2-3,TRBV6-5,TRBD2,TGTGCCAGCAGCACTAGCGGCCGCACAGATACGCAGTATTTT,CASSTSGRTDTQYF
NA,TRBJ1-3,TRBV15,NA,TGTGCCACCAGCGGGCGCTCTGGAAACACCATATATTTT,CATSGRSGNTIYF
few,TRBJ1-2,TRBV28,NA,TGTGCCAGCAGGGCATTGGGGGCAGCGACTAACTATGGCTACACCTTC,CASRALGAATNYGYTF
NA,TRBJ2-5,TRBV5-6,TRBD2,TGTGCCAGCAGCTTGACGACTAGCGGGGTCTTCCAAGAGACCCAGTACTTC,CASSLTTSGVFQETQYF
NA,TRBJ2-1,TRBV18,NA,TGTGCCAGCTCGCCGGGTCTTAGAGGGAAGTTCTTC,CASSPGLRGKFF
NA,TRBJ2-7,TRBV6-5,NA,TGTGCCAGCAGCCCCCAGACGGAGGCCACCTACGAGCAGTACTTC,CASSPQTEATYEQYF
NA,TRBJ2-1,TRBV4-2,TRBD2,TGTGCCAGCAGCCAAGTAGGAGGGACTAGCGGGAGTAAGAATGAGCAGTTCTTC,CASSQVGGTSGSKNEQFF
NA,TRBJ2-5,TRBV10-2,NA,TGCGCCAGCAGTGAAAGGACAGTGCAAGAGACCCAGTACTTC,CASSERTVQETQYF
NA,TRBJ1-3,TRBV2,NA,TGTGCCAGCAGTCACAGGGTGGTGGGAAACACCATATATTTT,CASSHRVVGNTIYF
NA,TRBJ1-1,TRBV14,TRBD1,TGTGCCAGCAGCCAAGCACAGGGGCCCCTCATGAACACTGAAGCTTTCTTT,CASSQAQGPLMNTEAFF
once,TRBJ2-1,TRBV2,TRBD1,TGTGCCAGATCGACAGGGGGAAATGAGCAGTTCTTC,CARSTGGNEQFF
NA,TRBJ1-6,TRBV19,NA,TGTGCCAGTAGGGGCTCGGCGACAGAGAATAATTCACCCCTCCACTTT,CASRGSATENNSPLHF
NA,TRBJ1-2,TRBV7-2,TRBD1,TGTGCCAGCAGCTATACGGGGGACAGGCTCCACTATGGCTACACCTTC,CASSYTGDRLHYGYTF
NA,TRBJ2-1,TRBV27,TRBD2,TGTGCCAGCAGTTTTTCACTAGCGGGTTTCCTTGAGCAGTTCTTC,CASSFSLAGFLEQFF
NA,TRBJ1-3,TRBV11-2,NA,TGTGCCAGCAGCCTCGGGACAATCGGGGACACCATATATTTT,CASSLGTIGDTIYF
few,TRBJ2-7,TRBV27,TRBD2,TGTGCCAGCAGTTTATCCCCTCCCTCTAGCGGGACTTCCTACGAGCAGTACTTC,CASSLSPPSSGTSYEQYF
NA,TRBJ2-2,TRBV7-8,NA,TGTGCCAGCAGCTTAGCGGCACTAGCCAACACCGGGGAGCTGTTTTTT,CASSLAALANTGELFF
NA,TRBJ1-1,TRBV5-1,TRBD1,TGCGCCAGCACAAGGGACAGGGGGCGCGGTACTGAAGCTTTCTTT,CASTRDRGRGTEAFF
NA,TRBJ2-1,TRBV5-1,TRBD1,TGCGCCAGCAGCTTGCGCAGGGGGTTGGACAATGAGCAGTTCTTC,CASSLRRGLDNEQFF
NA,TRBJ1-2,TRBV2,TRBD1,TGTGCCAGCAGCGCGGACAGGGAATCCTATGGCTACACCTTC,CASSADRESYGYTF
NA,TRBJ1-1,TRBV19,NA,TGTGCCAGTAGTACCGTTGGAGGGACTGAAGCTTTCTTT,CASSTVGGTEAFF
NA,TRBJ2-7,TRBV7-2,TRBD1,TGTGCCAGCAGCGCCGGGACAGCGATCTTCTACGAGCAGTACTTC,CASSAGTAIFYEQYF
NA,TRBJ2-4,TRBV11-3,TRBD2,TGTGCCAGCAGCTTAGCGGAAGCGGGAGGGCCCATAGCCAAAAACATTCAGTACTTC,CASSLAEAGGPIAKNIQYF
NA,TRBJ2-3,TRBV24-1,TRBD1,TGTGCCACCAGCCGTGGACAGGGAACCACAGATACGCAGTATTTT,CATSRGQGTTDTQYF
NA,TRBJ1-5,TRBV19,TRBD1,TGTGCCAGTAGCCCGGACAGGTCGAATCAGCCCCAGCATTTT,CASSPDRSNQPQHF
NA,TRBJ1-2,TRBV28,NA,TGTGCCAGCAGTGCCCCGGGACTCAACGCCCCCGGGGGCTACACCTTC,CASSAPGLNAPGGYTF
NA,TRBJ2-1,TRBV5-4,TRBD2,TGTGCCAGCAGCCCCCCGTCAGGAGCGGGAGTCCCGGGTGAGCAGTTCTTC,CASSPPSGAGVPGEQFF
once,TRBJ1-6,TRBV19,NA,TGTGCCAGTAGTCCGACAGGAACCTCCTATAATTCACCCCTCCACTTT,CASSPTGTSYNSPLHF
NA,TRBJ2-2,TRBV7-3,TRBD2,TGTGCCAGCAGCTTAGGGGGGGGGACCGGGGAGCTGTTTTTT,CASSLGGGTGELFF
NA,TRBJ2-5,TRBV21-1,NA,TGTGCCAGCAGCAAAGAGGTCGATGGGCTAGCGGGAGTTAAAGAGACCCAGTACTTC,CASSKEVDGLAGVKETQYF
NA,TRBJ1-5,TRBV29-1,TRBD1,TGCAGCGTGGGACAGCCCAATCAGCCCCAGCATTTT,CSVGQPNQPQHF
NA,TRBJ2-5,TRBV7-2,NA,TGTGCCAGCAGCTCCGAAGAGACCCAGTACTTC,CASSSEETQYF
once,TRBJ2-1,TRBV5-4,TRBD2,TGTGCCAGCAGCTTTAGCGGGAGGCTCCTCTCGGAGCAGTTCTTC,CASSFSGRLLSEQFF
NA,TRBJ2-3,TRBV20-1,TRBD2,TGCAGTGCTAGTCGGGCTAGCGGGAGACAGACAGATACGCAGTATTTT,CSASRASGRQTDTQYF
once,TRBJ2-2,TRBV2,TRBD2,TGTGCCAGCACCACATTAGCGGGAGGGACCGGTCGCACCGGGGAGCTGTTTTTT,CASTTLAGGTGRTGELFF